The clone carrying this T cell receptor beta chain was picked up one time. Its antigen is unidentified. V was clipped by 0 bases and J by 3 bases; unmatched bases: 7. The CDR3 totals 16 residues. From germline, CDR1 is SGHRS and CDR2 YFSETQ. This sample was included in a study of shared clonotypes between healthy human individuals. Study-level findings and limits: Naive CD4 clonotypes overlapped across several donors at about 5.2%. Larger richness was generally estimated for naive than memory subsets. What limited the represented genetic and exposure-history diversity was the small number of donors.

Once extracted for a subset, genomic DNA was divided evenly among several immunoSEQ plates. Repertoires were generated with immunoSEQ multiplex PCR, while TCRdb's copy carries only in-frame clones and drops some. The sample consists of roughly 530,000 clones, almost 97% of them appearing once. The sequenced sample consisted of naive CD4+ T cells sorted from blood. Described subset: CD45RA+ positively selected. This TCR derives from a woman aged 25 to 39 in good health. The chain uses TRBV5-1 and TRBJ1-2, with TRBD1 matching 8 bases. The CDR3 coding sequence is TGCGCCAGCAGCTTGGCGGGGGACAGGAGCTACTATGGCTACACCTTC. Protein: CASSLAGDRSYYGYTF.